Shown below are 9 T cell receptor beta chains from a single sample sequenced in a study of cytomegalovirus exposure and HLA in healthy donors. PCR primers comprised 60 Vbeta and 13 Jbeta primers. TCRdb keeps only in-frame clones here, not all; method: immunoSEQ multiplex PCR. The table has 90,000 to 150,000 clones, around 76% seen once. Sample: PBMCs. Receptor source: a woman in her forties in good health and CMV-seropositive.

V gene TRBV5-6 combines with J gene TRBJ1-1; 9 nucleotides match TRBD1. CDR1 SGHDT and CDR2 YYEEEE come from the germline V gene. The V gene end was trimmed by 3 bases and the J gene end by 0 bases; junction bases not matched to a gene: 12. The CDR3 has 18 amino acids. CDR3 nucleotide sequence: TGTGCCAGCAGCTACATACTCCAGGGGACAGGGATGAACACTGAAGCTTTCTTT. Protein product: CASSYILQGTGMNTEAFF.

This clone appeared once. This rearrangement joins TRBV27 to TRBJ2-4; 9 bases are a match to TRBD1. CDR3 size: 16 residues. The germline V gene encodes CDR1 MNHEY and CDR2 SMNVEV (reference sequence). Trimming at V came to 4 bases and at J to 8 bases, leaving 12 bases not matched to a gene. CDR3 nucleotides: TGTGCCAGCAGTTCACCCCCACAGGGGGCTTTGGACATTCAGTACTTC. Encoded protein: CASSSPPQGALDIQYF.

In this sample, this clone turned up once. The V and J genes are TRBV7-6 and TRBJ2-7; 12 nucleotides match TRBD2. The germline V gene encodes CDR1 SGHVS and CDR2 FNYEAQ. J gave up 4 bases and V 5 bases, and 9 bases lay outside the gene matches. The CDR3 is made up of 16 amino acids. The CDR3 bases are TGTGCCAGCAGCCCGACTAGCGGGGGCGTGAGGTACGAGCAGTACTTC. This sequence encodes CASSPTSGGVRYEQYF.

The chain links TRBV7-9 to TRBJ1-6; D gene unclear. Trimming cost V 6 bases and J 9 bases, with 18 bases left between them. The length of the CDR3 is 15 residues. Germline V gene sequence: CDR1 SEHNR, CDR2 FQNEAQ (reference sequence). CDR3 loop: CASSSEQTGSSPLHF. In DNA form, the CDR3 reads TGTGCCAGCAGTTCTGAACAAACGGGGAGTTCACCCCTCCACTTT. Full variable domain (outside the CDR3, taken from reference TRBV7-9 and TRBJ1-6): DTGVSQNPRHKITKRGQNVTFRCDPISEHNRLYWYRQTLGQGPEFLTYFQNEAQLEKSRLLSDRFSAERPKGSFSTLEIQRTEQGDSAMYLCASSSEQTGSSPLHFGNGTRLTVT.

This clone was counted between two and nine times. The chain carries TRBV19 and TRBJ1-1; 8 nucleotides align to TRBD1. Germline-derived CDR1 and CDR2 are LNHDA and SQIVND (reference sequence). Trimming at V came to 4 bases and at J to 1 base, leaving 5 bases not matched to a gene. This CDR3 is built from 15 residues. CDR3 in DNA: TGTGCCAGTAGTACCCCCGACAGGGGGAACACTGAAGCTTTCTTT. It is translated as CASSTPDRGNTEAFF.

The genes are TRBV7-3 and TRBJ2-3; 10 nucleotides align to TRBD2. The CDR3 contains 15 residues. The V segment lost 2 bases and the J segment 5 bases; nucleotides outside the gene matches: 4. Per germline, CDR1 SGHTA and CDR2 FQGTGA. The CDR3 protein is CASSLWVAGGDTQYF. The CDR3 region has the DNA TGTGCCAGCAGCTTATGGGTAGCGGGGGGAGATACGCAGTATTTT.

The genes are TRBV2 and TRBJ1-2; D is perhaps TRBD1 (6 bases). The CDR3 is made up of 13 amino acids. V gave up 3 bases and J gave up 5 bases, with 10 bases separating them. Germline CDR1 SNHLY, CDR2 FYNNEI. CDR3: CASSEPGDYGYTF. In nucleotides, the CDR3 is TGTGCCAGCAGTGAGCCAGGGGATTATGGCTACACCTTC.

CDR3 DNA: TGTGCCATCAGGGACAAAAACTATGGCTACACCTTC. This translates into CAIRDKNYGYTF. This chain links TRBV10-3 with TRBJ1-2, with a weak D call TRBD1 (5 bases). The V end lost 6 bases, the J end lost 2 bases, and 7 bases lay between the germline ends. CDR3 length: 12 residues. Germline V gene sequence: CDR1 ENHRY, CDR2 SYGVKD.

The CDR3 bases are TGTGCCAGCAGTTTAGGACAGCTGATGAACACTGAAGCTTTCTTT. Protein sequence: CASSLGQLMNTEAFF. The chain uses TRBV6-6 and TRBJ1-1, with D possibly matching TRBD1 (6 bases). V lost 4 bases to trimming and J lost 0 bases, with 12 bases between them. The CDR3 covers 15 residues. The germline V gene encodes CDR1 MNHNY and CDR2 SVGAGI (reference sequence).